Presented here are 23 T cell receptor beta chains from one specimen sequenced in a study of monozygotic twins with inflammatory bowel disease. TCRdb reprocessed the 5' RACE reads, keeping one entry per CDR3 protein, no DNA. Recorded here are about 110,000 distinct CDR3 sequences; the top ten clones represent around 12%. Material for sequencing was blood. These receptors all come from a human donor with ulcerative colitis or Crohn's disease, or a healthy co-twin of an affected twin (not recorded which).

The CDR3 loop reads CASSLGGTGGNIQYF. V usage is TRBV11-2 and J usage is TRBJ2-4; the D call of TRBD1 rests on TCRdb alone, since no DNA is present to check it. This CDR3 has 15 residues. CDR1 and CDR2 (germline): SGHAT, FQNNGV.

The chain uses TRBV6-5 and TRBJ2-7; the D call from TCRdb, TRBD2, cannot be confirmed without DNA. Germline CDR1 MNHEY, CDR2 SVGAGI. There are 15 residues in the CDR3. CDR3 in amino acids: CASSYLSGEAYEQYF.

This rearrangement joins TRBV6-5 to TRBJ2-1. Germline CDR1 reads MNHEY; CDR2 reads SVGAGI. The CDR3 covers 15 residues. CDR3 in amino acids: CASSYSNWTYNEQFF.

This chain uses TRBV7-9 with TRBJ2-7; there is no DNA to check the TCRdb D call of TRBD2. The length of the CDR3 is 16 residues. Germline V lookup: CDR1 SEHNR, CDR2 FQNEAQ (reference sequence). This CDR3 reads CASSLISGPIPLEQYF.

The chain employs TRBV29-1 and TRBJ1-1; lacking DNA, the TRBD1 call made by TCRdb goes unchecked. Germline loops: CDR1 SQVTM, CDR2 ANQGSEA. This CDR3 spans 14 amino acids. CDR3 region: CSVEVTGGNTEAFF.

This chain uses TRBV5-1 with TRBJ1-4. Germline V gives CDR1 SGHRS, CDR2 YFSETQ. The CDR3 totals 16 residues. CDR3 sequence: CASSYEVVATNEKLFF.

V is TRBV7-9 and J is TRBJ2-7; checking the TCRdb D call of TRBD1 is not possible without DNA. Germline-derived CDR1 and CDR2 are SEHNR and FQNEAQ (reference sequence). The CDR3 runs 12 residues. This CDR3 reads CASSQAGYVQYF.

The chain employs TRBV9 and TRBJ1-3; TCRdb calls TRBD1, which cannot be checked without DNA. Germline CDR1 is SGDLS and CDR2 is YYNGEE. The CDR3 covers 16 residues. CDR3: CASSVATWDRGDTIYF. Filled out from reference TRBV9 and TRBJ1-3, the complete variable domain reads DSGVTQTPKHLITATGQRVTLRCSPRSGDLSVYWYQQSLDQGLQFLIQYYNGEERAKGNILERFSAQQFPDLHSELNLSSLELGDSALYFCASSVATWDRGDTIYFGEGSWLTVV.

The chain carries TRBV12-3 or TRBV12-4 and TRBJ2-7. This CDR3 comprises 13 residues. This CDR3 is CASSSTLSYEQYF.

The chain couples TRBV5-4 to TRBJ1-5. The CDR3 loop spans 14 amino acids. CDR1 SGHNT and CDR2 YYREEE come from the germline V gene (reference sequence). CDR3 loop: CASSLGGANQPQHF. Using reference TRBV5-4 and TRBJ1-5 for the parts outside the CDR3, the full variable domain is ETGVTQSPTHLIKTRGQQVTLRCSSQSGHNTVSWYQQALGQGPQFIFQYYREEENGRGNFPPRFSGLQFPNYSSELNVNALELDDSALYLCASSLGGANQPQHFGDGTRLSIL.

The rearrangement joins TRBV18 to TRBJ2-7. The germline gives CDR1 KGHSH, CDR2 LQKENI. This CDR3 is 14 amino acids long. The CDR3: CASSLAVSSYEQYF.

V usage is TRBV4-1 and J usage is TRBJ1-4; absent DNA, TCRdb's TRBD1 call cannot be checked. CDR3 size: 16 residues. Germline CDR1 MGHRA, CDR2 YSYEKL. CDR3 loop: CASSQVRGQLNEKLFF.

The chain is built from TRBV7-2 and TRBJ2-1; the D call of TRBD2 rests on TCRdb alone, since no DNA is present to check it. The length of the CDR3 is 14 residues. Germline lookup yields CDR1 SGHTA and CDR2 FQGNSA. The CDR3 region is CASSLATSGVGRFF.

The chain combines TRBV20-1 with TRBJ2-1; TCRdb designates TRBD2, a call that cannot be tested without DNA. The CDR3 is 14 residues long. Germline loops: CDR1 DFQATT, CDR2 SNEGSKA (reference sequence). CDR3 amino acids: CSASAASGEDEQFF.

The chain employs TRBV20-1 and TRBJ2-7; the TCRdb call, TRBD1, lacks DNA for checking. The CDR3 length is 14 residues. Germline V gene data show CDR1 as DFQATT and CDR2 as SNEGSKA (reference sequence). The CDR3 loop reads CSASQEADSYEQYF.

V and J are TRBV5-1 and TRBJ1-4; TCRdb names TRBD1, which stays unverified in the absence of DNA. The V gene's germline CDR1 is SGHRS and CDR2 YFSETQ. The CDR3 is made up of 16 amino acids. CDR3 in amino acids: CASRLGYSGGWEKLFF.

This sequence joins TRBV7-9 and TRBJ2-5. Germline loops: CDR1 SEHNR, CDR2 FQNEAQ (reference sequence). There are 12 residues in the CDR3. The CDR3 loop is CASRLTVETQYF.

The CDR3 sequence is CSAPAYGGYGYTF. The genes are TRBV20-1 and TRBJ1-2; the D call of TRBD1 rests on TCRdb alone, since no DNA is present to check it. This CDR3 is built from 13 residues. CDR1 DFQATT and CDR2 SNEGSKA come from the germline V gene (reference sequence).

The chain recombines TRBV7-8 with TRBJ2-7; TCRdb calls TRBD2, which cannot be checked without DNA. The germline CDR1 and CDR2 sequences are SGHVS and FQNEAQ. The CDR3 has 12 residues. CDR3: CASGHGGYEQYF.

V gene TRBV27 combines with J gene TRBJ2-7; the TRBD1 assignment by TCRdb is unverifiable without DNA. CDR3 length: 13 residues. The germline gives CDR1 MNHEY, CDR2 SMNVEV (reference sequence). The CDR3 region is CASSRTGISEQYF.

The V call is TRBV28, the J call TRBJ2-3. Per the germline V gene, CDR1 is MDHEN and CDR2 is SYDVKM. The CDR3 extends over 15 amino acids. The CDR3 protein is CASSLKFFSTDTQYF.

The chain has TRBV7-9 and TRBJ2-5. CDR3 length equals 13 residues. Germline V gene data show CDR1 as SEHNR and CDR2 as FQNEAQ (reference sequence). The chain's CDR3 is CASSPVGEETQYF.

The chain links TRBV5-1 to TRBJ1-1. The CDR3 is 13 amino acids. Germline-derived CDR1 and CDR2 are SGHRS and YFSETQ. This chain's CDR3 is CASSPEGSTEAFF.